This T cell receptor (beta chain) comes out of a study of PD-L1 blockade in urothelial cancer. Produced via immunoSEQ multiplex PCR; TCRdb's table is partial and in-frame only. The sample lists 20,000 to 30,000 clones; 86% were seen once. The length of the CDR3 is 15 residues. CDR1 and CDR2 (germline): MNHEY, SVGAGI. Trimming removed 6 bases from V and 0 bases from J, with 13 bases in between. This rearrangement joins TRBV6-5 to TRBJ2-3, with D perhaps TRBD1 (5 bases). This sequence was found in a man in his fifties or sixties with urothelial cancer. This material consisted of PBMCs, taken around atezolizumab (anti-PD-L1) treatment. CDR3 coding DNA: TGTGCCAGCAGGGGCAGCACAGGAAGCACAGATACGCAGTATTTT. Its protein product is CASRGSTGSTDTQYF.